This TCR beta chain was sequenced for a study of blood T cells in healthy people across ages. Overall study results and limits: Unsorted PBMC input precluded a conclusive naive versus antigen-experienced comparison. Per-million-T-cell TCR beta diversity fell roughly linearly with age.

Next came a second PCR, run for roughly 7 to 12 cycles, which used a sample-barcoded 5' primer along with a J-beta primer mix. From each sample, at least 2.5 million paired-end reads containing CDR3 were obtained. TCRdb passed the 5' RACE reads through MiXCR, listing each CDR3 protein once. The sample has around 940,000 distinct CDR3 sequences; roughly 47% are singletons. The individuals who served as donors were healthy Caucasians living in Russia, aged about 6 to 90. The V gene's germline CDR1 is MNHEY and CDR2 SVGEGT. The CDR3 is made up of 14 amino acids. Trimming removed 5 bases at V and 4 bases at J, with 14 bases between. Of note for this clonotype: The target antigen is unknown.

This rearrangement joins TRBV6-2 or TRBV6-3 to TRBJ1-2; D possibly corresponds to TRBD1 (6 bases). This sequence was found in a woman aged 55-75 years in good health. What was sequenced was blood. CDR3 coding DNA: TGTGCCAGCAGTAAAACAGGGACCGGCTATGGCTACACCTTC. It encodes CASSKTGTGYGYTF.